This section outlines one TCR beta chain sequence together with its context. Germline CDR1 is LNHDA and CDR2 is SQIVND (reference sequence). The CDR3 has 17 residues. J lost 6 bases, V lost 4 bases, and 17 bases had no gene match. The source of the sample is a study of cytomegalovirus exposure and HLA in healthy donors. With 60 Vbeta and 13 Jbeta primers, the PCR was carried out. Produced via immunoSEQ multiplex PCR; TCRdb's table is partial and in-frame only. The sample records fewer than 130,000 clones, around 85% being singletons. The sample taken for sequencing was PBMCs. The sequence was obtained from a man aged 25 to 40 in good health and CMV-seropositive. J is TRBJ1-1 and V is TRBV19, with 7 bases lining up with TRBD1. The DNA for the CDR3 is TGTGCCAGTAGTACCTCGGTCCCGCAAAGGGGGCGGCCTGAAGCTTTCTTT. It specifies CASSTSVPQRGRPEAFF.